A selection of T cell receptor beta chains follows, all from one sample in a study of Ad26.COV2.S vaccination and SARS-CoV-2 variants. Sequencing used immunoSEQ multiplex PCR; TCRdb keeps in-frame clones, though not all of them. Of approximately 340,000 clones in the sample, roughly 84% were seen once. The sample was peripheral blood, taken in a trial of Ad26.COV2.S vaccine versus placebo. The receptors derive from a person aged 18 to 65 who received the Ad26.COV2.S COVID-19 vaccine or a placebo. CDR3s include the opening cysteine and the closing phenylalanine or tryptophan. Each record gives: clone size, D gene, J gene, V gene, CDR3 protein, CDR3 DNA. D genes are given only for firm matches. Clone sizes are given selectively: once, few, many, or a class where the clone is expanded.

. . TRBJ1-4 TRBV30 CAWSKGDLGKLFF TGTGCCTGGAGTAAGGGGGACTTGGGCAAACTGTTTTTT
. . TRBJ2-3 TRBV27 CASSLRRADTQYF TGTGCCAGCAGTTTAAGGAGGGCAGATACGCAGTATTTT
. TRBD1 TRBJ2-2 TRBV6-5 CASSAQGAYTGELFF TGTGCCAGCTCCGCACAGGGGGCGTACACCGGGGAGCTGTTTTTT
. TRBD1 TRBJ2-7 TRBV5-1 CASSPGQGISYEQYF TGCGCCAGCAGCCCGGGACAGGGAATTTCCTACGAGCAGTACTTC
. TRBD2 TRBJ2-2 TRBV5-1 CASSLVSGRPKGELFF TGCGCCAGCAGCTTGGTTAGCGGGAGGCCGAAGGGGGAGCTGTTTTTT
. . TRBJ2-5 TRBV5-1 CASSSGWQGNQETQYF TGCGCCAGCAGTTCGGGGTGGCAGGGCAACCAAGAGACCCAGTACTTC
. . TRBJ2-5 TRBV11-2 CASSSPGTETQYF TGTGCCAGCAGCTCCCCGGGGACGGAGACCCAGTACTTC
few TRBD1 TRBJ1-1 TRBV11-2 CASSLDGSGGTNTEAFF TGTGCCAGCAGCTTAGACGGATCAGGGGGTACAAACACTGAAGCTTTCTTT
. . TRBJ2-3 TRBV18 CASSPLESTDTQYF TGTGCCAGCTCCCCCCTGGAGAGCACAGATACGCAGTATTTT
few TRBD1 TRBJ1-6 TRBV5-4 CASSRLAGTGGFISPLHF TGTGCCAGCAGCCGCCTAGCCGGGACAGGGGGCTTTATTTCACCCCTCCACTTT
. . TRBJ1-5 TRBV28 CASSATGTHDQPQHF TGTGCCAGCAGCGCCACCGGGACGCACGATCAGCCCCAGCATTTT
. . TRBJ2-1 TRBV5-1 CASSLDKPSYNEQFF TGCGCCAGCAGCTTGGACAAACCCTCCTACAATGAGCAGTTCTTC
. . TRBJ2-5 TRBV5-1 CASSLVLARETQYF TGCGCCAGCAGCTTGGTTCTGGCGCGGGAGACCCAGTACTTC
. TRBD2 TRBJ2-1 TRBV9 CASSPPPGTSGYNEQFF TGTGCCAGCAGCCCGCCCCCCGGGACTAGCGGCTACAATGAGCAGTTCTTC
once . TRBJ2-6 TRBV6-4 CASSPRGGRDSGANVLTF TGTGCCAGCAGTCCAAGGGGGGGAAGAGACTCTGGGGCCAACGTCCTGACTTTC
. . TRBJ2-5 TRBV5-6 CASSLAYAGKGQETQYF TGTGCCAGCAGCTTGGCCTATGCAGGGAAGGGGCAAGAGACCCAGTACTTC
. TRBD1 TRBJ2-7 TRBV4-3 CASSQVQGAPDYEQYF TGCGCCAGCAGCCAAGTACAGGGGGCTCCGGACTACGAGCAGTACTTC
. TRBD1 TRBJ2-7 TRBV2 CASSPRAPGQVTYEQYF TGTGCCAGCAGCCCTAGGGCACCGGGACAGGTGACCTACGAGCAGTACTTC
. TRBD1 TRBJ2-7 TRBV6-5 CASSLTGGSGEQYF TGTGCCAGCAGTTTAACAGGGGGCTCTGGCGAGCAGTACTTC
few TRBD2 TRBJ2-3 TRBV30 CAWTDSGGAIDTQYF TGTGCCTGGACCGATAGCGGGGGGGCGATAGATACGCAGTATTTT
. . TRBJ1-2 TRBV19 CASSIKHTNYGYTF TGTGCCAGTAGTATAAAACACACTAACTATGGCTACACCTTC
. . TRBJ2-7 TRBV4-1 CASSQGGYEQYF TGCGCCAGCAGCCAAGGGGGCTACGAGCAGTACTTC
. . TRBJ2-1 TRBV7-2 CASSFLRNQYNEQFF TGTGCCAGCAGCTTTTTACGAAACCAATACAATGAGCAGTTCTTC
. . TRBJ2-7 TRBV10-2 CASRVGGPGEQYF TGCGCCAGCAGGGTGGGGGGGCCTGGCGAGCAGTACTTC
few TRBD2 TRBJ2-7 TRBV11-3 CASSLGGREGATLYEQYF TGTGCCAGCAGCTTAGGCGGGCGGGAGGGGGCGACTTTGTACGAGCAGTACTTC
. TRBD1 TRBJ2-1 TRBV7-9 CASSFGKGANEQFF TGTGCCAGCAGCTTTGGAAAGGGGGCCAATGAGCAGTTCTTC
. . TRBJ1-3 TRBV7-9 CASTDTSSGNTIYF TGTGCCAGCACGGACACTAGCTCTGGAAACACCATATATTTT
. TRBD1 TRBJ1-2 TRBV29-1 CSDWTGGGYTF TGCAGCGACTGGACAGGGGGTGGCTACACCTTC